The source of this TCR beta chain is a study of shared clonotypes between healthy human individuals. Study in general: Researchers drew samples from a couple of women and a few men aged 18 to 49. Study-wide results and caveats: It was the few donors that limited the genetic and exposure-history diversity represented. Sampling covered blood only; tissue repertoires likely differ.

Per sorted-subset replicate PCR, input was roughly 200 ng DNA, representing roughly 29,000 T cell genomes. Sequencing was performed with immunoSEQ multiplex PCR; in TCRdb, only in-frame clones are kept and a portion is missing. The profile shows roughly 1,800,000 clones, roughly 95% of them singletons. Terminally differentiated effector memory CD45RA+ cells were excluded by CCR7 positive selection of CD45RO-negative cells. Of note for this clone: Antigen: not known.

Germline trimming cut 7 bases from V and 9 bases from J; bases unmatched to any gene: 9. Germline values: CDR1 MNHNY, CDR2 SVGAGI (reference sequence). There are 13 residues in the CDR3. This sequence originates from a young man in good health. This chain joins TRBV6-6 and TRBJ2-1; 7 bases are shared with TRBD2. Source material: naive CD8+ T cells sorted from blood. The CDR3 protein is CASTDGLGVEQFF. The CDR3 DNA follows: TGTGCCAGCACCGATGGACTAGGAGTTGAGCAGTTCTTC.